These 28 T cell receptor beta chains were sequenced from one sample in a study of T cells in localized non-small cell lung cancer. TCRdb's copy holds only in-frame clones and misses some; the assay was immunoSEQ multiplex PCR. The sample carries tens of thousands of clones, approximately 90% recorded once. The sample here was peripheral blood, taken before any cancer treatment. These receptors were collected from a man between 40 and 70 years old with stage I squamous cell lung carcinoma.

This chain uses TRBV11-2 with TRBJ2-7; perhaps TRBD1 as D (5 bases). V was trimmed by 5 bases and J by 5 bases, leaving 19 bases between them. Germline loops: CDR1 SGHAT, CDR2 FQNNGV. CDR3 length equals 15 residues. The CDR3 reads CASSRWTRSRNEQYF. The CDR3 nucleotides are TGTGCCAGCAGCAGGTGGACACGGTCCAGGAACGAGCAGTACTTC.

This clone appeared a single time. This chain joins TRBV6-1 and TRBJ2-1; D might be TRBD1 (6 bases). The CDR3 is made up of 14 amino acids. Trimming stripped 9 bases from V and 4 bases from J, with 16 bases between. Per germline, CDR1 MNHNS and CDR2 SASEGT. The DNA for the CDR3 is TGTGCCAGTACAGGGATTGTTTCTTACAATGAGCAGTTCTTC. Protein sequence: CASTGIVSYNEQFF.

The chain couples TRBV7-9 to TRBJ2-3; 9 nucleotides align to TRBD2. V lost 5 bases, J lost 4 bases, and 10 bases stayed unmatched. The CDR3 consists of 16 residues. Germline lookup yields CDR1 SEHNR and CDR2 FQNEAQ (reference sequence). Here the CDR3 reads CASSTRASGAPDTQYF. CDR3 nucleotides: TGTGCCAGCAGCACCCGGGCTAGCGGGGCCCCAGATACGCAGTATTTT.

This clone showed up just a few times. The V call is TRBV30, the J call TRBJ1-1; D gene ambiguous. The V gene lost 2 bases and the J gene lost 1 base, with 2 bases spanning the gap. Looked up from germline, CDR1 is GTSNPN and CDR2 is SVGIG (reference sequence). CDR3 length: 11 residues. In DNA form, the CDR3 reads TGTGCCTGGAGTTGGAACACTGAAGCTTTCTTT. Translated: CAWSWNTEAFF.

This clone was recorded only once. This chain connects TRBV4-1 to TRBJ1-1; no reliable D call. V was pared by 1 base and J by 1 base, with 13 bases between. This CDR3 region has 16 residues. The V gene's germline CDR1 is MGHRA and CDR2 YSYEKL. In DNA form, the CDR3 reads TGCGCCAGCAGCCAAGTTCGTCAGGAGGAGAACACTGAAGCTTTCTTT. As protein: CASSQVRQEENTEAFF.

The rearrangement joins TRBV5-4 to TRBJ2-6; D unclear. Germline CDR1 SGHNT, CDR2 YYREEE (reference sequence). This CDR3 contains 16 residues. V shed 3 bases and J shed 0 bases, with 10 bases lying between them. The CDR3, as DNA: TGTGCCAGCAGCTCAAAACGAGGCTCTGGGGCCAACGTCCTGACTTTC. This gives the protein CASSSKRGSGANVLTF.

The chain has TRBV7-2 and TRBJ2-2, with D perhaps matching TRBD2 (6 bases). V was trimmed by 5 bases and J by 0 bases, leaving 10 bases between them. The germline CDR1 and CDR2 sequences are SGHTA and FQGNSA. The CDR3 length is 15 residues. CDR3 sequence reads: CASSEGLANTGELFF. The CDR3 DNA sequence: TGTGCCAGCAGCGAGGGACTGGCGAACACCGGGGAGCTGTTTTTT.

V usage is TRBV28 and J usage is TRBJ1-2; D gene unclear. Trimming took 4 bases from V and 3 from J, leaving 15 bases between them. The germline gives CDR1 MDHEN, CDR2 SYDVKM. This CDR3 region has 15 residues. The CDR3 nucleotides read TGTGCCAGCAGTTCCCCGACAAGATCCCACTATGGCTACACCTTC. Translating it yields CASSSPTRSHYGYTF.

The CDR3 region has the DNA TGTGCCAGCAGCTTAGTACGGGGAGGCTCCTACGAGCAGTACTTC. As protein: CASSLVRGGSYEQYF. This rearrangement joins TRBV11-2 to TRBJ2-7, with D maybe TRBD2 (6 bases). The germline CDR1 and CDR2 sequences are SGHAT and FQNNGV. CDR3 length: 15 amino acids. The V end lost 1 base, the J end lost 0 bases, and 10 bases lay between the germline ends.

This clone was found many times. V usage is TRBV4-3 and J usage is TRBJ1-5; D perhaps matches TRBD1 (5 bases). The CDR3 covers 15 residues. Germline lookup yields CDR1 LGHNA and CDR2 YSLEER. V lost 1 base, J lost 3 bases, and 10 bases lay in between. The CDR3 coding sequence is TGCGCCAGCAGCCAAGCGGTGGGGCCCAATCAGCCCCAGCATTTT. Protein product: CASSQAVGPNQPQHF.

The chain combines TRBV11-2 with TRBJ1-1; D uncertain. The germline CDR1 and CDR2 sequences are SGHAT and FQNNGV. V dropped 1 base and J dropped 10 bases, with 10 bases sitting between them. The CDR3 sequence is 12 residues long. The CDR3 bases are TGTGCCAGCAGCTTAGGCGCCGCCGGAGCTTTCTTT. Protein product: CASSLGAAGAFF.

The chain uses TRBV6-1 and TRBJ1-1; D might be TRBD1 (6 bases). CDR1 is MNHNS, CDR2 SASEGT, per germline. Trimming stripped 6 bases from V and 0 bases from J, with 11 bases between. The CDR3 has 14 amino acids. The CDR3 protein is CASRVTGLNTEAFF. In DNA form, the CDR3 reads TGTGCCAGCAGAGTCACAGGGTTGAACACTGAAGCTTTCTTT.

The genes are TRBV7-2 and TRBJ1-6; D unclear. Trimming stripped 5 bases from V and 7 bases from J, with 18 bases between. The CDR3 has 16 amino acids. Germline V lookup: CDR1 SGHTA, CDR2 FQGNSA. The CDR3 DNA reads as TGTGCCAGCAGCCTACGCGGCAGGTCTTCGAATTCACCCCTCCACTTT. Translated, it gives CASSLRGRSSNSPLHF.

The CDR3 spells CASSQTRDFNEKLFF. The DNA of the CDR3 is TGCGCCAGCAGCCAAACCCGGGACTTTAATGAAAAACTGTTTTTT. V and J are TRBV4-3 and TRBJ1-4; the D gene is possibly TRBD1 (5 bases). The CDR3 spans 15 residues. V was cut by 2 bases and J by 4 bases, with 11 bases left in between. Germline V gives CDR1 LGHNA, CDR2 YSLEER.

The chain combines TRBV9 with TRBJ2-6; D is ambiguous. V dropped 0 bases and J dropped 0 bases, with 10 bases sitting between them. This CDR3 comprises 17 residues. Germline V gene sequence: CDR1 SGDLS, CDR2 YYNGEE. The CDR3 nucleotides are TGTGCCAGCAGCGTAGGGTCGCGGACCTCTGGGGCCAACGTCCTGACTTTC. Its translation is CASSVGSRTSGANVLTF. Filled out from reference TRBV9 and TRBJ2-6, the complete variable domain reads DSGVTQTPKHLITATGQRVTLRCSPRSGDLSVYWYQQSLDQGLQFLIQYYNGEERAKGNILERFSAQQFPDLHSELNLSSLELGDSALYFCASSVGSRTSGANVLTFGAGSRLTVL.

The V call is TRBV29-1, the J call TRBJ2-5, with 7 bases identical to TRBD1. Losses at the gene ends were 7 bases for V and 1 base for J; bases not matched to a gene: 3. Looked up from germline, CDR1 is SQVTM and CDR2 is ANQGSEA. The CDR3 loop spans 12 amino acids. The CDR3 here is CSAWTGQETQYF. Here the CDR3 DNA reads TGCAGCGCCTGGACAGGCCAAGAGACCCAGTACTTC.

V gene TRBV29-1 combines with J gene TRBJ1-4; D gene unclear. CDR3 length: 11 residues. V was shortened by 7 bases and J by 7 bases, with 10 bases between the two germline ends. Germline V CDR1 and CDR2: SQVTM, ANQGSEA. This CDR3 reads CSAAVSEKLFF. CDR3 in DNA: TGCAGCGCGGCAGTCTCTGAAAAACTGTTTTTT.

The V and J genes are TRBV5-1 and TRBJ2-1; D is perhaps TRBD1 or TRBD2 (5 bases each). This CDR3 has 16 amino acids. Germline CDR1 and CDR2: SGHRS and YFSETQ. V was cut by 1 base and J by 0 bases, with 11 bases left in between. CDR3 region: CASSLMAGTSYNEQFF. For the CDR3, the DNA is TGCGCCAGCAGCTTGATGGCAGGGACCTCCTACAATGAGCAGTTCTTC.

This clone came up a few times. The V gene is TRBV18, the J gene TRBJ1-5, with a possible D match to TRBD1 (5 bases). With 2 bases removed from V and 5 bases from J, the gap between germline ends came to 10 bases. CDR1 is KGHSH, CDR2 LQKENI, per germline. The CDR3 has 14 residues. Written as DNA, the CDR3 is TGTGCCAGCTCACCAGGGCGGGGGTATCAGCCCCAGCATTTT. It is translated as CASSPGRGYQPQHF.

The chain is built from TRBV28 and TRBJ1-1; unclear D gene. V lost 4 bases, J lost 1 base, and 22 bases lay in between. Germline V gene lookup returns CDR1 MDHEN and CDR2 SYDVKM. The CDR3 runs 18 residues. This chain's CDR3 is CASSSLVLLGSKNTEAFF. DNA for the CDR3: TGTGCCAGCAGTTCGTTAGTCCTTTTGGGCAGTAAGAACACTGAAGCTTTCTTT.

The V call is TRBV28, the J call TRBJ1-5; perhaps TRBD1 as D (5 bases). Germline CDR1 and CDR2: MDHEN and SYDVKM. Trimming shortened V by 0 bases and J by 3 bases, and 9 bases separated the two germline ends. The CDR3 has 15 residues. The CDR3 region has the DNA TGTGCCAGCAGTTTATGGTCAGGGTACAATCAGCCCCAGCATTTT. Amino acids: CASSLWSGYNQPQHF. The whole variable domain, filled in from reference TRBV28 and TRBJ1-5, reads DVKVTQSSRYLVKRTGEKVFLECVQDMDHENMFWYRQDPGLGLRLIYFSYDVKMKEKGDIPEGYSVSREKKERFSLILESASTNQTSMYLCASSLWSGYNQPQHFGDGTRLSIL.

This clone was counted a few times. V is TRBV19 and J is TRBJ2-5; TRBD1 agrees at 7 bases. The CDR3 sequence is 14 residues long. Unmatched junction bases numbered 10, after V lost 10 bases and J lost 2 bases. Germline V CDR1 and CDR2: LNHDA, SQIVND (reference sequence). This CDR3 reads CATQQPGQQETQYF. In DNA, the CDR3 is TGTGCCACCCAACAGCCGGGACAGCAAGAGACCCAGTACTTC.

The DNA for the CDR3 is TGTGCCAGCAGCTCCCAGCGGGGGGGGGCCTACGAGCAGTACTTC. It encodes CASSSQRGGAYEQYF. This sequence joins TRBV7-8 and TRBJ2-7, with 10 bases identical to TRBD2. CDR1 is SGHVS, CDR2 FQNEAQ, per germline. V dropped 4 bases and J dropped 2; count of bases not matched to a gene: 5. The CDR3 extends over 15 amino acids.

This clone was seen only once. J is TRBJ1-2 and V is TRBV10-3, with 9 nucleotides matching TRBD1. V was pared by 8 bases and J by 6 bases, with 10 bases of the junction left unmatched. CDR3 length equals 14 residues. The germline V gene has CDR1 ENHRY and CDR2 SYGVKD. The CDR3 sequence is CAIRTGEAFDGYTF. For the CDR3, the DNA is TGTGCCATCCGGACAGGGGAGGCGTTCGATGGCTACACCTTC.

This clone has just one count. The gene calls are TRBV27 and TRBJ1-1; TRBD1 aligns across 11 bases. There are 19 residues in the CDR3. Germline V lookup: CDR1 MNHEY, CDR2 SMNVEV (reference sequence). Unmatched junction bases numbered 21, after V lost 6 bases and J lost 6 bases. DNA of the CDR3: TGTGCCAGCAGGCCCCATTCCACCGGGACAGGGGGGGTTAAGGCTGAAGCTTTCTTT. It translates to CASRPHSTGTGGVKAEAFF.

CDR3 nucleotides: TGTGCCAGCAGCACCAAGGGGGACAGACAGTACGAGCAGTACTTC. Encoded protein: CASSTKGDRQYEQYF. The genes are TRBV25-1 and TRBJ2-7; 7 bases align to TRBD1. The CDR3 spans 15 residues. From germline, CDR1 is MGHDK and CDR2 SYGVNS. V trimming: 6 bases; J trimming: 4 bases; junction bases outside the gene matches: 12.

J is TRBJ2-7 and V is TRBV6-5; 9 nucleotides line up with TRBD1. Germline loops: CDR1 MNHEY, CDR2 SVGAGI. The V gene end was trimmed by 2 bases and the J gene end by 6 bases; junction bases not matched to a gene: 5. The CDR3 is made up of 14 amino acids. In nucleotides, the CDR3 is TGTGCCAGCAGTTACGGGACAGGGATTTCCGAGCAGTACTTC. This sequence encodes CASSYGTGISEQYF.

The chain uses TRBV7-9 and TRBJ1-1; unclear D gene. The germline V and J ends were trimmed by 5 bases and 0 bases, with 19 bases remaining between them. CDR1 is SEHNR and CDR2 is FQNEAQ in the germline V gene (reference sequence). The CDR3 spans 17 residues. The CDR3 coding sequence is TGTGCCAGCAGCCACTTGCGGGGAGGAACTCTGAACACTGAAGCTTTCTTT. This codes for CASSHLRGGTLNTEAFF. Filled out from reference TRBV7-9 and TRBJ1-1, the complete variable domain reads DTGVSQNPRHKITKRGQNVTFRCDPISEHNRLYWYRQTLGQGPEFLTYFQNEAQLEKSRLLSDRFSAERPKGSFSTLEIQRTEQGDSAMYLCASSHLRGGTLNTEAFFGQGTRLTVV.